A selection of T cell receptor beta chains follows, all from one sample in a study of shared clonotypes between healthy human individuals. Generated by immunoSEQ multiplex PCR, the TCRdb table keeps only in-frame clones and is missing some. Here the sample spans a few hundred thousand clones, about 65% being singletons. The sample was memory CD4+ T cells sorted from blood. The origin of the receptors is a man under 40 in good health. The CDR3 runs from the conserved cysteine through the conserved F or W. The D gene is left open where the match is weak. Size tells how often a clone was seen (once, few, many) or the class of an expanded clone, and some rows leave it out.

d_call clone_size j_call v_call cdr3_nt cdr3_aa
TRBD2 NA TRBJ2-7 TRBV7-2 TGTGCCAGCAGCTTATACGCGGGGGAGAACTACGAGCAGTACTTC CASSLYAGENYEQYF
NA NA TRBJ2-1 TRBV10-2 TGCGCCAGCAGTGGTGGGGATGAGCAGTTCTTC CASSGGDEQFF
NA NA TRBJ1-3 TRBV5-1 TGCGCCAGCAGTCAAGACCCGAGCTCTGGAAACACCATATATTTT CASSQDPSSGNTIYF
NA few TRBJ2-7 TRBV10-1 TGCGCCAGCAGTGCGTACTCCTACGAGCAGTACTTC CASSAYSYEQYF
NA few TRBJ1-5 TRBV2 TGTGCCAGCAGTGATAGAATGGCGTATCAGCCCCAGCATTTT CASSDRMAYQPQHF
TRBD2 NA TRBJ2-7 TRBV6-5 TGTGCCAGCCGACTAGCGGGAGTATTATACGAGCAGTACTTC CASRLAGVLYEQYF
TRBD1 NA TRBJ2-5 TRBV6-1 TGTGCCAGCTCCTTCGGACAGGGGGCGAAAGAGACCCAGTACTTC CASSFGQGAKETQYF
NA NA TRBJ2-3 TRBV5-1 TGCGCCAGCAGCTTGGCAAAAAGCACAGATACGCAGTATTTT CASSLAKSTDTQYF
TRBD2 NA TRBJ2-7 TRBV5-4 TGTGCCACCAGGACTAGCGGGAGTAACGAGCAGTACTTC CATRTSGSNEQYF
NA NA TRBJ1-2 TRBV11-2 TGTGCCAGCAGCATGGCGTCACAGGGTAGGCTCTATGGCTACACCTTC CASSMASQGRLYGYTF
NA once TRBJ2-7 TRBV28 TGTGCCTCTGGGGCGATCTACGAGCAGTACTTC CASGAIYEQYF
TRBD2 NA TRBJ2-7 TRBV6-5 TGTGCCAGCAGTCCAAGCGGGAGATACGAGCAGTACTTC CASSPSGRYEQYF
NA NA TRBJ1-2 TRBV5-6 TGTGCCAGCAGCGGCGTCGGGGTCTATGGCTACACCTTC CASSGVGVYGYTF
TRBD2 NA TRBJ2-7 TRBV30 TGTGCCTGGAGTCTACTAGCGGGACGGGAGCAGTACTTC CAWSLLAGREQYF
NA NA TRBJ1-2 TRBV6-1 TGTGCCAGCAGTGACCCGGTGGGGGGCGGCTACACCTTC CASSDPVGGGYTF
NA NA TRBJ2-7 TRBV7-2 TGTGCCAGCAGCTTAGTGGCGGGCCTAGTGGGCGAGCAGTACTTC CASSLVAGLVGEQYF
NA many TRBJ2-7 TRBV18 TGTGCCAGCTCACCGTCGGGGACACCGTACTACGAGCAGTACTTC CASSPSGTPYYEQYF
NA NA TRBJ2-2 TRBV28 TGTGCCAGCAGTACACCGCGACTAGTGCTGGAGCTGTTTTTT CASSTPRLVLELFF
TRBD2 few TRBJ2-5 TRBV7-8 TGTGCCAGCAGCCCCCTAGCGGGAGGGACGGAGACCCAGTACTTC CASSPLAGGTETQYF
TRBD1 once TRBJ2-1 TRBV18 TGTGCCAGCTCACTCGCGACAGGGATCTCCTACAATGAGCAGTTCTTC CASSLATGISYNEQFF
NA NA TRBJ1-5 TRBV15 TGTGCCACCAGCAGAGCACGGGCGTCCTCTGGCAATCAGCCCCAGCATTTT CATSRARASSGNQPQHF
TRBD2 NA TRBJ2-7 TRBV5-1 TGCGCCAGCAGTTCCCACATTGCGCGGGAGGCCTACGAGCAGTACTTC CASSSHIAREAYEQYF
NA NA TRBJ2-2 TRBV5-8 TGTGCCAGCAGCTTGGTACAGGTGGGCGCCGGGGAGCTGTTTTTT CASSLVQVGAGELFF
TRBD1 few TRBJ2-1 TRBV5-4 TGTGCCAGCACCATTCCGGGACAGGGGGTGAATGAGCAGTTCTTC CASTIPGQGVNEQFF
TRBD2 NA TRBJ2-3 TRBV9 TGTGCCAGCAGCGTAGATACCGGCGGGAGGCCTAGCACAGATACGCAGTATTTT CASSVDTGGRPSTDTQYF
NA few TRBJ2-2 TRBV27 TGTGCCAGCAGTTACACCTGGAACACCGGGGAGCTGTTTTTT CASSYTWNTGELFF
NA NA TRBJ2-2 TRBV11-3 TGTGCCAGCAGCGTCAGCAGGACCGGGGAGCTGTTTTTT CASSVSRTGELFF
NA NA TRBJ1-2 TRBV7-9 TGTGCCAGCAGCTTAGACACGGAAAACTATGGCTACACCTTC CASSLDTENYGYTF
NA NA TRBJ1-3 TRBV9 TGTGCCAGCAGCGTCGGAATCCAAGGGGACTCTGGAAACACCATATATTTT CASSVGIQGDSGNTIYF
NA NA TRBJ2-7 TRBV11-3 TGTGCCAGCAGCCTGATGGACAGATGGGACGAGCAGTACTTC CASSLMDRWDEQYF
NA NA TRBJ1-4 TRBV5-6 TGTGCCAGCAGTACGGCAGGGGCAACTAATGAAAAACTGTTTTTT CASSTAGATNEKLFF
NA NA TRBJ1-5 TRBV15 TGTGCCACCAGCAGGGTGACCGGGACATTTGACACGCCCCAGCATTTT CATSRVTGTFDTPQHF
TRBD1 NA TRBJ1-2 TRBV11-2 TGTGCCAGCAGCCCAATACGACAGGGCAGGTATGGCTACACCTTC CASSPIRQGRYGYTF
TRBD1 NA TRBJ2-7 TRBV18 TGTGCCAGCTCACGCGGGACAGGGCAGATCTACGAGCAGTACTTC CASSRGTGQIYEQYF
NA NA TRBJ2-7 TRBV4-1 TGCGCCAGCAGCCAAGGATCGGACAGATCCTACGAGCAGTACTTC CASSQGSDRSYEQYF
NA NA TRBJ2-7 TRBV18 TGTGCCAGCTCACGAGGAATAACAGGGAACGAGCAGTACTTC CASSRGITGNEQYF
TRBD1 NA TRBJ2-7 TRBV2 TGTGCCAGCAGCGGACAGGAAACCTACGAGCAGTACTTC CASSGQETYEQYF
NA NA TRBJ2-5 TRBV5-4 TGTGCCAGCAGCCCGGACCTCCAAGAGACCCAGTACTTC CASSPDLQETQYF
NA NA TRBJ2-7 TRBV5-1 TGCGCCAGCCGGAGGGCCTACGAGCAGTACTTC CASRRAYEQYF
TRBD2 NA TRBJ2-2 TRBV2 TGTGCCAGCAGCCGGGGACTAGCGGGAGGAACCGGGGAGCTGTTTTTT CASSRGLAGGTGELFF
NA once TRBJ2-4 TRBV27 TGTGCCAGTCACAGTATCGAAGCCAAAAACATTCAGTACTTC CASHSIEAKNIQYF
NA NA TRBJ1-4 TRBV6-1 TGTGCCAGCAGTCGCACGGGGGCCTATGAAAAACTGTTTTTT CASSRTGAYEKLFF
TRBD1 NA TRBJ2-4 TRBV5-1 TGCGCCAGCAGCACAAGGGGACAGGGGAAGGACAAAAACATTCAGTACTTC CASSTRGQGKDKNIQYF
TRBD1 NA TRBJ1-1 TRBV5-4 TGTGCCAGCAGTCGGGGACAGGGGGCAGTCACTGAAGCTTTCTTT CASSRGQGAVTEAFF